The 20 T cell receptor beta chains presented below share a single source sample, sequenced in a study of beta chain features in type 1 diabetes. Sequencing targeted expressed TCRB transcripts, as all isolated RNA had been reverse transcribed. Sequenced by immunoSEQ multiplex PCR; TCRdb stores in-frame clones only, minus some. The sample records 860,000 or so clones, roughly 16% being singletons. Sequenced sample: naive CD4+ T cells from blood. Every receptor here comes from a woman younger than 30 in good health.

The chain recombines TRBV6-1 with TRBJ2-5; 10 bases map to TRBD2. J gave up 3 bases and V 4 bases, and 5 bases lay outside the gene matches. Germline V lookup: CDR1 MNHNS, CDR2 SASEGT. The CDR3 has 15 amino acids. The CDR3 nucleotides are TGTGCCAGCAGTGCTAGCGGGAGAGCCAAAGAGACCCAGTACTTC. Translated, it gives CASSASGRAKETQYF.

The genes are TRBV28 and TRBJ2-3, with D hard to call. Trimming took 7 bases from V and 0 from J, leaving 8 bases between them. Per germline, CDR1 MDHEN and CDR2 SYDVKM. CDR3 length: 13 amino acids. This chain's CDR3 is CASTATSTDTQYF. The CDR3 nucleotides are TGTGCCAGCACAGCCACTAGCACAGATACGCAGTATTTT.

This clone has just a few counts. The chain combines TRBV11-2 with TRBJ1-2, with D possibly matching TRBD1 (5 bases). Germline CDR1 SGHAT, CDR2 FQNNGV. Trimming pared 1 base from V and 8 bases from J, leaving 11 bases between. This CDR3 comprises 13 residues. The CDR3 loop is CASSLVPAGGYTF. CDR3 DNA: TGTGCCAGCAGCTTAGTCCCCGCAGGGGGCTACACCTTC. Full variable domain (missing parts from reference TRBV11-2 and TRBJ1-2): EAGVAQSPRYKIIEKRQSVAFWCNPISGHATLYWYQQILGQGPKLLIQFQNNGVVDDSQLPKDRFSAERLKGVDSTLKIQPAKLEDSAVYLCASSLVPAGGYTFGSGTRLTVV.

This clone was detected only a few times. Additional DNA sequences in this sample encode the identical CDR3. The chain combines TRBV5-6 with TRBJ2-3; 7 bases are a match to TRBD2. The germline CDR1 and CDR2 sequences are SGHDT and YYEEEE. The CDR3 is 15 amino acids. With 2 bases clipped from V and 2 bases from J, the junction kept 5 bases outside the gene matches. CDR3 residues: CASSFLADPTDTQYF. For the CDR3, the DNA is TGTGCCAGCAGCTTCCTAGCGGACCCCACAGATACGCAGTATTTT.

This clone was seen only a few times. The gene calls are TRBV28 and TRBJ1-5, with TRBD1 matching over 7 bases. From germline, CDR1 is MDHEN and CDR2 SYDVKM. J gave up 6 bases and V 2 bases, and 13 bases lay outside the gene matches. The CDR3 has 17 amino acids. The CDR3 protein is CASSLGLIQGVGQPQHF. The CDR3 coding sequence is TGTGCCAGCAGTTTAGGACTGATCCAGGGGGTCGGTCAGCCCCAGCATTTT.

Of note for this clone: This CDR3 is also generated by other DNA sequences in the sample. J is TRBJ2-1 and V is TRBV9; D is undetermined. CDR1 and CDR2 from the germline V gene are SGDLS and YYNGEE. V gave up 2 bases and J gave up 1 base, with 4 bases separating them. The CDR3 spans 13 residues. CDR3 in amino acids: CASSVGSYNEQFF. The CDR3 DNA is TGTGCCAGCAGCGTGGGGTCCTACAATGAGCAGTTCTTC.

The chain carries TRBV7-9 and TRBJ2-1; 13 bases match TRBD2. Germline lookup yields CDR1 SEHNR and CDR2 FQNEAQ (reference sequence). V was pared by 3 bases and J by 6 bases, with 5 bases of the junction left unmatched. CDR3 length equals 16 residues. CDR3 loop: CASSFPGLAGINEQFF. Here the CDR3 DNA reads TGTGCCAGCAGCTTTCCGGGACTAGCGGGAATCAATGAGCAGTTCTTC.

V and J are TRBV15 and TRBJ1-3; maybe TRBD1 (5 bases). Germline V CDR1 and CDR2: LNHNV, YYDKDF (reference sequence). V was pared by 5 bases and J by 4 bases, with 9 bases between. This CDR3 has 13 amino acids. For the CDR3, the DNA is TGTGCCACCAGCCAGGGTCACGGAAACACCATATATTTT. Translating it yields CATSQGHGNTIYF.

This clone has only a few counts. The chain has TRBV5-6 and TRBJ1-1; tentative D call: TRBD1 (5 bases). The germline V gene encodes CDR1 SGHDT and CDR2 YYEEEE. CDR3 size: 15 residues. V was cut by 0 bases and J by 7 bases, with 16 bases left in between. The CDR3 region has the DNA TGTGCCAGCAGCTTGGGTCGTGGGGCGCTCCGTGAAGCTTTCTTT. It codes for CASSLGRGALREAFF.

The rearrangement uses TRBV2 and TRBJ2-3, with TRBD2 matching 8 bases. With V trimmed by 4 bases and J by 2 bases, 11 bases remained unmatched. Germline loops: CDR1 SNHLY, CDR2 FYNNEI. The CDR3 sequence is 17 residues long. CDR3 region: CASSGRTSRTYTDTQYF. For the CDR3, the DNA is TGTGCCAGCAGTGGGAGGACTAGCAGGACGTACACAGATACGCAGTATTTT.

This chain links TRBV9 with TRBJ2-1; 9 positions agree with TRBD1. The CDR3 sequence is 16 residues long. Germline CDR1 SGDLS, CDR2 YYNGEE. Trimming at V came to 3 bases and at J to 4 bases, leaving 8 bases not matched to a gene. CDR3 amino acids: CASSGTGTGPYNEQFF. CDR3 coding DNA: TGTGCCAGCAGCGGAACCGGGACAGGGCCTTACAATGAGCAGTTCTTC.

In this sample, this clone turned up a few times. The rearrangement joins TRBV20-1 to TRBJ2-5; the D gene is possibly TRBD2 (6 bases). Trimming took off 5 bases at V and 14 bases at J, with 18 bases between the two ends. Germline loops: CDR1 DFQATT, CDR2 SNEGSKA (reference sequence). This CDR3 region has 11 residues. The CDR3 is CSAETTGVGYF. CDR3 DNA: TGCAGTGCTGAGACGACGGGAGTTGGTTACTTC.

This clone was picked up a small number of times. The CDR3 DNA reads as TGTGCCAGCAGCTCTAGACAGGGTATGGGCCAATCTGGGGCCAACGTCCTGACTTTC. Amino acids: CASSSRQGMGQSGANVLTF. This sequence joins TRBV7-6 and TRBJ2-6; 7 nucleotides agree with TRBD1. V lost 4 bases and J lost 1; bases outside the gene matches: 13. CDR1 is SGHVS, CDR2 FNYEAQ, per germline. The CDR3 loop spans 19 amino acids.

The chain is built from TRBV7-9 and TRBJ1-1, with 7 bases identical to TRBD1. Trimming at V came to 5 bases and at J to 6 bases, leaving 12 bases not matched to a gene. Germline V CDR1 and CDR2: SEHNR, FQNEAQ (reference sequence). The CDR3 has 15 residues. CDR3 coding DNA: TGTGCCAGCAGCCAACGACAGGGCAAGGGATCTGAAGCTTTCTTT. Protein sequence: CASSQRQGKGSEAFF.

For the CDR3, the DNA is TGTGCCAGCTCCCTTCTAGCGGGAGGGGTCAATGAGCAGTTCTTC. It translates to CASSLLAGGVNEQFF. This rearrangement joins TRBV6-4 to TRBJ2-1; the match to TRBD2 covers 12 bases. V was clipped by 8 bases and J by 6 bases; unmatched bases: 8. Germline assignment: CDR1 MRHNA and CDR2 SNTAGT. The CDR3 has 15 residues.

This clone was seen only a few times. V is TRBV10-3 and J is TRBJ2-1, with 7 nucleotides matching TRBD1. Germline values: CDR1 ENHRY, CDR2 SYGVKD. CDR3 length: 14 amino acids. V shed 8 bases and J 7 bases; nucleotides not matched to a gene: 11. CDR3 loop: CAIARQGNRNEQFF. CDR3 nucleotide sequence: TGTGCCATCGCCAGACAGGGTAATCGGAATGAGCAGTTCTTC.

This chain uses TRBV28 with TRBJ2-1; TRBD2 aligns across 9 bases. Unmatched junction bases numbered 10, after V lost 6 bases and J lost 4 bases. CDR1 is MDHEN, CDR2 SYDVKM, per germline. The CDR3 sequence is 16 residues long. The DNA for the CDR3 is TGTGCCAGCAGCAAACTAGCGGGTCGGCTTTACAATGAGCAGTTCTTC. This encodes CASSKLAGRLYNEQFF.

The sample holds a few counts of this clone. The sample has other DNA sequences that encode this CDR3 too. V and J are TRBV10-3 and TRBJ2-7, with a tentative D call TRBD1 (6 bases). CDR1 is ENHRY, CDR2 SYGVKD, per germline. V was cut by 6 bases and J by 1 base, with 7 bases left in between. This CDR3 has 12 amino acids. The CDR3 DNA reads TGTGCCATCAGACAGGGTTCCTACGAGCAGTACTTC. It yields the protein CAIRQGSYEQYF.

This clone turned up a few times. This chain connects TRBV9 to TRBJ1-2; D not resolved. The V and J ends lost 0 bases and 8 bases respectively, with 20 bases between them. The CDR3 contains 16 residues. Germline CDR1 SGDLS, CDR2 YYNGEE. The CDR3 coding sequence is TGTGCCAGCAGCGTAGGTTTCGGCAGGTCCGATCGCGGCTACACCTTC. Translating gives CASSVGFGRSDRGYTF.

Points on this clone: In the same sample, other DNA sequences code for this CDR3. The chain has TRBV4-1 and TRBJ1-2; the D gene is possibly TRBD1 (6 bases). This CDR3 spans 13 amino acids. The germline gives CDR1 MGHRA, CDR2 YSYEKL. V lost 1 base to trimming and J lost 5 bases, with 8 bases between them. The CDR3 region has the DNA TGCGCCAGCAGCCAAGGTCAGGGGTATGGCTACACCTTC. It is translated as CASSQGQGYGYTF.